The 5 T cell receptor beta chains reported below all come from one sample, sequenced in a study of blood T cell repertoires in COVID-19. Assay used: immunoSEQ multiplex PCR; TCRdb lists only in-frame clones, some missing. The sample has 140,000 or so clones, over 70% seen once; the top ten hold about 8.7%. The sequenced sample was peripheral blood. The origin of the receptors is a middle-aged man with active or convalescent COVID-19.

V is TRBV9 and J is TRBJ2-1, with TRBD1 as a possible D gene (5 bases). Germline loops: CDR1 SGDLS, CDR2 YYNGEE. The length of the CDR3 is 13 residues. V was trimmed by 4 bases and J by 8 bases, leaving 13 bases between them. Here the CDR3 reads CASSPFQGHEQFF. CDR3 DNA: TGTGCCAGCAGCCCCTTCCAGGGCCATGAGCAGTTCTTC.

The chain uses TRBV10-1 and TRBJ2-2, with D possibly matching TRBD2 (6 bases). Germline V CDR1 and CDR2: WNHNN, SYGVQD (reference sequence). CDR3 length: 13 residues. The V gene lost 6 bases and the J gene lost 1 base, with 6 bases spanning the gap. CDR3 residues: CASRGLNTGELFF. In DNA, the CDR3 is TGCGCCAGCAGGGGACTGAACACCGGGGAGCTGTTTTTT.

This chain uses TRBV10-2 with TRBJ2-7; TRBD1 is a possible D gene (6 bases). The germline gives CDR1 WSHSY, CDR2 SAAADI. The CDR3 runs to 15 residues. Trimming shortened V by 2 bases and J by 0 bases, and 11 bases separated the two germline ends. As DNA, the CDR3 is TGCGCCAGCAGTGAGCCGACAGGTGCCTCCTACGAGCAGTACTTC. Translation gives CASSEPTGASYEQYF.

The chain couples TRBV27 to TRBJ2-7; the match to TRBD2 covers 8 bases. Germline V lookup: CDR1 MNHEY, CDR2 SMNVEV (reference sequence). Trimming removed 3 bases from V and 1 base from J; junction bases left unmatched: 5. The CDR3 length is 15 residues. CDR3 sequence: CASSFLAGGSYEQYF. The CDR3 coding sequence is TGTGCCAGCAGTTTCCTAGCGGGTGGATCCTACGAGCAGTACTTC.

The chain has TRBV18 and TRBJ1-5, with 9 bases aligning to TRBD1. CDR1 is KGHSH and CDR2 is LQKENI in the germline V gene. With 4 bases clipped from V and 7 bases from J, the junction kept 8 bases outside the gene matches. The CDR3 spans 15 residues. CDR3 DNA: TGTGCCAGCTCACACTCGGACAGGGGAAGACAGCCCCAGCATTTT. Encoded protein: CASSHSDRGRQPQHF.